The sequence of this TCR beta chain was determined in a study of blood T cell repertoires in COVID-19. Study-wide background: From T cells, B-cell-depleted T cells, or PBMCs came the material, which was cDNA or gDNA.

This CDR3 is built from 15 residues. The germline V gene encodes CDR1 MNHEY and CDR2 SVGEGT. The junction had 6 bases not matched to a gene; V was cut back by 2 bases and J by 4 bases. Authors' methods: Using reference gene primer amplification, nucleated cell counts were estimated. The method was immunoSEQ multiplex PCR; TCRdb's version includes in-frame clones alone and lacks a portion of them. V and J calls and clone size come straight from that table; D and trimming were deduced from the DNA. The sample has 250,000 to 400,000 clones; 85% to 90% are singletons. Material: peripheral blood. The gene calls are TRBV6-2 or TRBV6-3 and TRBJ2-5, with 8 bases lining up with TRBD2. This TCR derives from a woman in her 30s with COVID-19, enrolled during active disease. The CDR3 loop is CASSYDSGKGETQYF. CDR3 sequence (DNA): TGTGCCAGCAGTTACGATAGCGGGAAGGGAGAGACCCAGTACTTC.